This is a list of T cell receptor beta chains from one sample in a study of blood T cell repertoires in COVID-19. The protocol was immunoSEQ multiplex PCR, while the TCRdb copy is restricted to in-frame clones and leaves out a portion. The data show approximately 11,000 clones, around 90% seen once. What was sequenced was peripheral blood. Every receptor here comes from a human donor in a cohort sampled during active COVID-19. Both conserved end residues are part of each CDR3. A D gene is named only where the DNA matches it firmly. Not every row has a clone size; where given, it reads once, few, many or a size class.

len: 14
abundance: few
j_gene: TRBJ2-2
d_gene: -
v_gene: TRBV28
CDR3nt: TGTGCCGTACGCCGGGACATTGACACCGGGGAGCTGTTTTTT
CDR3aa: CAVRRDIDTGELFF

len: 13
abundance: -
j_gene: TRBJ1-2
d_gene: -
v_gene: TRBV7-6
CDR3nt: TGTGCCAGCAGCAACGACAGAAACTATGGCTACACCTTC
CDR3aa: CASSNDRNYGYTF

len: 16
abundance: once
j_gene: TRBJ1-1
d_gene: -
v_gene: TRBV5-5
CDR3nt: TGTGCCAGCAGCTTCCGGGGCAGCGGGGAGAACACTGAAGCTTTCTTT
CDR3aa: CASSFRGSGENTEAFF

len: 18
abundance: -
j_gene: TRBJ1-4
d_gene: TRBD1
v_gene: TRBV10-1
CDR3nt: TGCGCCAGCAGCTCAAAATCCGGGACAGGGGCAACTAATGAAAAACTGTTTTTT
CDR3aa: CASSSKSGTGATNEKLFF

len: 16
abundance: -
j_gene: TRBJ2-2
d_gene: -
v_gene: TRBV7-2
CDR3nt: TGTGCCAGCAGCTATGGACTGAGGACCAACACCGGGGAGCTGTTTTTT
CDR3aa: CASSYGLRTNTGELFF

len: 17
abundance: -
j_gene: TRBJ2-7
d_gene: TRBD2
v_gene: TRBV18
CDR3nt: TGTGCCAGCTCACCATTCACTAGCGGGGGGACCGACTACGAGCAGTACTTC
CDR3aa: CASSPFTSGGTDYEQYF

len: 13
abundance: once
j_gene: TRBJ2-3
d_gene: -
v_gene: TRBV6-5
CDR3nt: TGTGCCAGCTCGCGGGACTGGCGAGATACGCAGTATTTT
CDR3aa: CASSRDWRDTQYF

len: 14
abundance: -
j_gene: TRBJ1-4
d_gene: -
v_gene: TRBV11-2
CDR3nt: TGTGCCAGCAGCTCGGGCCCGGGGGATGGAAAACTGTTTTTT
CDR3aa: CASSSGPGDGKLFF

len: 14
abundance: -
j_gene: TRBJ2-7
d_gene: -
v_gene: TRBV7-3
CDR3nt: TGTGCCAGCAGCTTAAGCCAGGGTAAAGACGAGCAGTACTTC
CDR3aa: CASSLSQGKDEQYF

len: 13
abundance: -
j_gene: TRBJ1-3
d_gene: -
v_gene: TRBV29-1
CDR3nt: TGCAGCGTTGAACAGTCAACTGGAAACACCATATATTTT
CDR3aa: CSVEQSTGNTIYF

len: 14
abundance: -
j_gene: TRBJ2-1
d_gene: TRBD2
v_gene: TRBV6-5
CDR3nt: TGTGCCAGCATAAGCGGGGGGGATGGAAATGAGCAGTTCTTC
CDR3aa: CASISGGDGNEQFF

len: 12
abundance: -
j_gene: TRBJ2-7
d_gene: -
v_gene: TRBV12-3/TRBV12-4
CDR3nt: TGTGCCAGCAGTCTGATAGCTTCCGAGCAGTACTTC
CDR3aa: CASSLIASEQYF

len: 15
abundance: -
j_gene: TRBJ2-2
d_gene: -
v_gene: TRBV28
CDR3nt: TGTGCCAGCAGTCCCCCCCGCGGAAACACCGGGGAGCTGTTTTTT
CDR3aa: CASSPPRGNTGELFF

len: 15
abundance: -
j_gene: TRBJ2-3
d_gene: TRBD2
v_gene: TRBV7-3
CDR3nt: TGTGCCAGCAGCTTACGGGCTAGCGGGGCAGATACGCAGTATTTT
CDR3aa: CASSLRASGADTQYF

len: 14
abundance: -
j_gene: TRBJ2-1
d_gene: -
v_gene: TRBV12-5
CDR3nt: TGTGCTAGTGGTTTAGCGGCTTCCTACAATGAGCAGTTCTTC
CDR3aa: CASGLAASYNEQFF

len: 15
abundance: -
j_gene: TRBJ1-6
d_gene: -
v_gene: TRBV11-2
CDR3nt: TGTGCCAGCAGCAAGGACTTTTACGGAAATTCACCCCTCCACTTT
CDR3aa: CASSKDFYGNSPLHF

len: 15
abundance: -
j_gene: TRBJ2-7
d_gene: -
v_gene: TRBV2
CDR3nt: TGTGCCAGCAGCGTGCGAGGGCGAAGCTCCTACGAGCAGTACTTC
CDR3aa: CASSVRGRSSYEQYF

len: 13
abundance: few
j_gene: TRBJ2-2
d_gene: -
v_gene: TRBV20-1
CDR3nt: TGCAGTGCAAGTCCAGCGAACACCGGGGAGCTGTTTTTT
CDR3aa: CSASPANTGELFF

len: 16
abundance: once
j_gene: TRBJ2-1
d_gene: TRBD2
v_gene: TRBV9
CDR3nt: TGTGCCAGCAGCCTTTCCGGGGGGGCCTCCTACAATGAGCAGTTCTTC
CDR3aa: CASSLSGGASYNEQFF

len: 15
abundance: -
j_gene: TRBJ2-1
d_gene: TRBD2
v_gene: TRBV7-3
CDR3nt: TGTGCCAGCAGCCCGGCGGGGGGCCCTTACAATGAGCAGTTCTTC
CDR3aa: CASSPAGGPYNEQFF

len: 11
abundance: -
j_gene: TRBJ1-2
d_gene: -
v_gene: TRBV20-1
CDR3nt: TGCAGTGCTAGCCTCAGGGGTGGCTACACCTTC
CDR3aa: CSASLRGGYTF

len: 17
abundance: -
j_gene: TRBJ2-1
d_gene: -
v_gene: TRBV3-1/TRBV3-2
CDR3nt: TGTGCCAGCAGCCAGGCTGGATTCGGTAGCGGTTCCAATGAGCAGTTCTTC
CDR3aa: CASSQAGFGSGSNEQFF

len: 16
abundance: -
j_gene: TRBJ2-2
d_gene: TRBD2
v_gene: TRBV9
CDR3nt: TGTGCCAGCAGCCCTAGACTAGCGGGGGCCACCGGGGAGCTGTTTTTT
CDR3aa: CASSPRLAGATGELFF

len: 15
abundance: -
j_gene: TRBJ1-1
d_gene: -
v_gene: TRBV5-1
CDR3nt: TGCGCCAGCAGCGGGACAACCGCTAGGATCACTGAAGCTTTCTTT
CDR3aa: CASSGTTARITEAFF

len: 14
abundance: -
j_gene: TRBJ2-7
d_gene: TRBD1
v_gene: TRBV19
CDR3nt: TGTGCCAGTAGTCTCGGGACAGCTATCTACGAGCAGTACTTC
CDR3aa: CASSLGTAIYEQYF

len: 15
abundance: -
j_gene: TRBJ2-3
d_gene: TRBD2
v_gene: TRBV10-1
CDR3nt: TGCGCCAGGGACCCCGAGAGCGGGGAAACAGATACGCAGTATTTT
CDR3aa: CARDPESGETDTQYF

len: 15
abundance: -
j_gene: TRBJ1-6
d_gene: TRBD1
v_gene: TRBV4-1
CDR3nt: TGCGCCAGCAGCCAAGGGGACAGATGGGATTCACCCCTCCACTTT
CDR3aa: CASSQGDRWDSPLHF

len: 16
abundance: -
j_gene: TRBJ1-6
d_gene: -
v_gene: TRBV27
CDR3nt: TGTGCCAGCAGTTTATCAGTGCCGGGAGGAGGGTCACCCCTCCACTTT
CDR3aa: CASSLSVPGGGSPLHF

len: 15
abundance: once
j_gene: TRBJ2-1
d_gene: -
v_gene: TRBV27
CDR3nt: TGTGCCAGCAGTTTAATCGGTGCGGGTACGGGTGAGCAGTTCTTC
CDR3aa: CASSLIGAGTGEQFF

len: 15
abundance: -
j_gene: TRBJ2-1
d_gene: -
v_gene: TRBV5-4
CDR3nt: TGTGCCAGCAGCTTGGGACAGACTTCCTACAATGAGCAGTTCTTC
CDR3aa: CASSLGQTSYNEQFF